Following are 28 T cell receptor beta chains from one sample sequenced in a study of molecular identifiers for immune sequencing clone quantification. TCRdb called the PCR reads again in MiXCR, with one record for every CDR3 protein. The sample holds about 320,000 distinct CDR3 sequences, around a fifth seen once. The specimen sequenced was naive CD8+ T cells from blood, with Jurkat cell RNA spiked in. The subset: FACS-sorted CD8+CD4-CCR7+CD45RA+ naive T cells. These receptors originate from a human donor in good health. Some libraries in this study had Jurkat cell RNA spiked in.

About this clonotype: This sequence may be a read error, since a much larger clone differs from it by one base. V is TRBV5-6 and J is TRBJ2-5; no firm D call. Trimming shortened V by 4 bases and J by 0 bases, and 16 bases separated the two germline ends. Germline V lookup: CDR1 SGHDT, CDR2 YYEEEE. The length of the CDR3 is 16 residues. The CDR3 is CASSGLSGQDQETQYF. The CDR3 coding sequence is TGTGCCAGCAGCGGCCTGAGTGGTCAGGACCAAGAGACCCAGTACTTC.

Ten or more counts support this clonotype. The chain links TRBV5-1 to TRBJ2-5, with 10 bases fitting TRBD1. V gave up 4 bases and J gave up 5 bases; unmatched junction bases: 8. The CDR3 is 15 amino acids. Germline lookup yields CDR1 SGHRS and CDR2 YFSETQ. CDR3 in DNA: TGCGCCAGCAGCGTAGACAGGGGGCGAGGGGAGACCCAGTACTTC. Its translation is CASSVDRGRGETQYF.

This clonotype has at least ten counts. The chain links TRBV5-6 to TRBJ1-3, with a possible D match to TRBD1 (6 bases). This CDR3 has 14 amino acids. Germline CDR1 is SGHDT and CDR2 is YYEEEE. Deletions cut 2 bases from V and 4 bases from J, with 10 bases between. The CDR3 loop is CASSFWGLGNTIYF. The CDR3, as DNA: TGTGCCAGCAGCTTCTGGGGGCTGGGAAACACCATATATTTT.

The table lists this clonotype with a few counts. The chain uses TRBV28 and TRBJ2-2, with 9 bases matching TRBD1. CDR1 MDHEN and CDR2 SYDVKM come from the germline V gene. The trim removed 7 bases at V and 3 bases at J, leaving 12 bases unmatched. This CDR3 comprises 17 residues. The CDR3 loop reads CASISLRDRDYTGELFF. In DNA form, the CDR3 reads TGTGCCAGCATTAGTCTCCGGGACAGGGATTACACCGGGGAGCTGTTTTTT. Drawing the rest from reference TRBV28 and TRBJ2-2, the complete variable domain is DVKVTQSSRYLVKRTGEKVFLECVQDMDHENMFWYRQDPGLGLRLIYFSYDVKMKEKGDIPEGYSVSREKKERFSLILESASTNQTSMYLCASISLRDRDYTGELFFGEGSRLTVL.

This clonotype was recorded many times. The rearrangement links TRBV21-1 to TRBJ2-6; the table's D call, TRBD2, was not checked against the DNA. TRBV21-1 is classified as a pseudogene. The CDR3 has 17 amino acids. The CDR3 DNA reads as TGTGCCAGCGGGAGGAAAGGGCAAAGCTCTGGGGCCAACGTCCTGACTTTC. Its protein is CASGRKGQSSGANVLTF.

Points on this clonotype: This could be a read error, since a much larger clone is one nucleotide away. The CDR3 DNA sequence: TGTGCCATCAGGGAGGTCAGTCAAGAGACCCAGTACTTC. Protein product: CAIREVSQETQYF. V and J are TRBV10-3 and TRBJ2-5; TRBD2 is a possible D gene (5 bases). V lost 6 bases to trimming and J lost 2 bases, with 10 bases between them. Germline lookup yields CDR1 ENHRY and CDR2 SYGVKD. The CDR3 contains 13 residues.

This clonotype was seen only once. This may stem from a read error, because a much larger clone lies one nucleotide away. CDR3 coding DNA: TGTGCCAGCAGCTTAGAGGCAGAAGAGACCCAGTTCTTC. It codes for CASSLEAEETQFF. J is TRBJ2-1 and V is TRBV7-6; D remains unclear. There are 13 residues in the CDR3. Deletions cut 1 base from V and 13 bases from J, with 14 bases between. The V gene's germline CDR1 is SGHVS and CDR2 FNYEAQ.

Many counts were recorded for this clonotype. The chain uses TRBV11-2 and TRBJ2-7, with 12 bases identical to TRBD2. Germline V CDR1 and CDR2: SGHAT, FQNNGV. J lost 1 base, V lost 0 bases, and 7 bases had no gene match. The CDR3 loop spans 18 amino acids. CDR3 residues: CASSLELAGGPGSYEQYF. The CDR3 DNA is TGTGCCAGCAGCTTAGAGCTAGCGGGAGGGCCTGGTTCCTACGAGCAGTACTTC.

Concerning this clonotype itself: This may be a read error, as it is one base from a much larger clone. This chain uses TRBV23-1 with TRBJ1-5; D uncertain. TRBV23-1 qualifies as an ORF whose function is uncertain. V dropped 7 bases and J dropped 0 bases, with 25 bases sitting between them. The CDR3 runs 19 residues. The CDR3 protein is CASTPPGCARNYSNQPQHF. The CDR3 region has the DNA TGCGCCAGCACTCCCCCTGGCTGCGCCCGAAATTATAGCAATCAGCCCCAGCATTTT.

Notes on this clonotype: A much larger clone differs from this one at a single base, so this may be a read error. This chain connects TRBV11-1 to TRBJ2-5; weak D call: TRBD2 (5 bases). Per the germline V gene, CDR1 is SGHAT and CDR2 is FQDESV (reference sequence). The V and J ends lost 5 bases and 1 base respectively, with 11 bases between them. This CDR3 region has 14 residues. The chain's CDR3 is CASSLLGVQETQYF. In DNA, the CDR3 is TGTGCCAGCAGCCTCCTCGGGGTCCAAGAGACCCAGTACTTC.

The gene calls are TRBV7-9 and TRBJ2-3; 11 positions match TRBD2. J gave up 2 bases and V 1 base, and 11 bases lay outside the gene matches. CDR3 length: 19 amino acids. CDR1 is SEHNR and CDR2 is FQNEAQ in the germline V gene (reference sequence). CDR3 in DNA: TGTGCCAGCAGCTTAGAATATCCTAGCGGGGGGCCCAACACAGATACGCAGTATTTT. Protein: CASSLEYPSGGPNTDTQYF.

This clonotype has ten or more counts. The V call is TRBV4-3, the J call TRBJ2-1; D possibly matches TRBD1 or TRBD2 (6 bases each). Trimming removed 0 bases at V and 4 bases at J, with 13 bases between. The CDR3 has 16 residues. Germline V CDR1 and CDR2: LGHNA, YSLEER. CDR3 amino acids: CASSQDRGLNYNEQFF. Here the CDR3 DNA reads TGCGCCAGCAGCCAAGATCGGGGGCTAAATTACAATGAGCAGTTCTTC.

A few counts support this clonotype. The chain joins TRBV11-2 to TRBJ2-1; no firm D call. Trimming took 3 bases from V and 12 from J, leaving 12 bases between them. The CDR3 length is 12 residues. Germline loops: CDR1 SGHAT, CDR2 FQNNGV. The CDR3 DNA sequence: TGTGCCAGCAGCTTCACACTCTATGGGCAGTTCTTC. It codes for CASSFTLYGQFF.

This chain connects TRBV28 to TRBJ2-7, with 8 bases aligning to TRBD2. Trimming at V came to 3 bases and at J to 1 base, leaving 8 bases not matched to a gene. CDR3 size: 16 residues. Germline loops: CDR1 MDHEN, CDR2 SYDVKM. The CDR3 coding sequence is TGTGCCAGCAGTTTCCGAGGGCGGGAGGCTTCCTACGAGCAGTACTTC. It codes for CASSFRGREASYEQYF.

A note on this clonotype: A much larger clone is a single base away; this may be a read error. The chain joins TRBV3-1 to TRBJ1-5; perhaps TRBD1 as D (6 bases). Trimming pared 8 bases from V and 2 bases from J, leaving 16 bases between. Germline CDR1 reads LGHDT; CDR2 reads YNNKEL (reference sequence). The CDR3 is 15 amino acids. The DNA for the CDR3 is TGTGCCAGCTCCGCAGGGGCAGGTGGCAATCAGCCCCAGCATTTT. As protein: CASSAGAGGNQPQHF.

In its sample, this clonotype was seen many times. The V gene is TRBV7-9, the J gene TRBJ1-1; D gene ambiguous. In germline, CDR1 is SEHNR, CDR2 FQNEAQ (reference sequence). The CDR3 runs 13 residues. The ends were cut back, 6 bases at V and 1 base at J, with 9 bases in the middle. CDR3 sequence (DNA): TGTGCCAGCAGTGGAGCTTCGAACACTGAAGCTTTCTTT. Residues: CASSGASNTEAFF.

This clonotype has ten or more counts. V and J are TRBV7-8 and TRBJ2-3; 7 nucleotides match TRBD1. CDR1 is SGHVS and CDR2 is FQNEAQ in the germline V gene. Germline trimming cut 6 bases from V and 2 bases from J; bases unmatched to any gene: 8. The CDR3 contains 15 residues. Written as DNA, the CDR3 is TGTGCCAGCAGACCGAGACAGGGTTCCACAGATACGCAGTATTTT. This gives the protein CASRPRQGSTDTQYF.

The chain joins TRBV3-1 to TRBJ2-2; 8 bases are shared with TRBD1. Germline CDR1 is LGHDT and CDR2 is YNNKEL (reference sequence). The CDR3 consists of 16 residues. The ends lost 2 bases at V and 4 bases at J; junction bases unmatched: 6. CDR3 DNA: TGTGCCAGCAGCCAATCCCAGGGGGCAATCACCGGGGAGCTGTTTTTT. This gives the protein CASSQSQGAITGELFF.

This clonotype was seen at least ten times. CDR3 sequence (DNA): TGTGCCAGCAGTGCTGCCAGCAGGTTCTCCTACGAGCAGTACTTC. This sequence encodes CASSAASRFSYEQYF. The chain couples TRBV27 to TRBJ2-7; D is ambiguous. CDR3 length: 15 residues. With 5 bases removed from V and 0 bases from J, the gap between germline ends came to 14 bases. Germline CDR1 MNHEY, CDR2 SMNVEV (reference sequence).

In this sample, this clonotype turned up a few times. The V and J genes are TRBV12-3 or TRBV12-4 and TRBJ1-1; D remains ambiguous. This CDR3 is 13 amino acids long. Trimming pared 3 bases from V and 6 bases from J, leaving 11 bases between. The CDR3 sequence: CASSLLTTAEAFF. CDR3 bases: TGTGCCAGCAGTTTGTTGACGACCGCTGAAGCTTTCTTT.

This clonotype appeared many times. The V call is TRBV6-6, the J call TRBJ2-1; the D gene is possibly TRBD1 (6 bases). V was cut by 2 bases and J by 6 bases, with 8 bases left in between. The CDR3 length is 13 residues. Germline CDR1 reads MNHNY; CDR2 reads SVGAGI (reference sequence). The chain's CDR3 is CASSYGRGNEQFF. DNA for the CDR3: TGTGCCAGCAGTTACGGCAGGGGCAATGAGCAGTTCTTC.

This clonotype has just a few counts. The rearrangement links TRBV29-1 to TRBJ2-1; 10 nucleotides agree with TRBD1. CDR3 length equals 14 residues. The V gene's germline CDR1 is SQVTM and CDR2 ANQGSEA. Trimming removed 1 base from V and 6 bases from J; junction bases left unmatched: 3. CDR3 residues: CSVEARTGGNEQFF. CDR3 DNA: TGCAGCGTTGAAGCTAGGACAGGGGGCAATGAGCAGTTCTTC.

Of note for this clonotype: A read error may explain this, as a much larger clone is one base away. The V and J genes are TRBV27 and TRBJ1-5; D is unresolved. The CDR3 spans 15 residues. Germline V CDR1 and CDR2: MNHEY, SMNVEV (reference sequence). The V end lost 6 bases, the J end lost 6 bases, and 18 bases lay between the germline ends. The CDR3 bases are TGTGCCAGCAGCCCCACTGTGGGTCTCGTTCAGCCCCAGCATTTT. It specifies CASSPTVGLVQPQHF.

V gene TRBV29-1 combines with J gene TRBJ2-1; 7 positions match TRBD1. With 7 bases clipped from V and 2 bases from J, the junction kept 8 bases outside the gene matches. Germline lookup yields CDR1 SQVTM and CDR2 ANQGSEA. There are 14 residues in the CDR3. CDR3 DNA: TGCAGCGGAGAAGACAGGGCCCCCTACAATGAGCAGTTCTTC. Translating gives CSGEDRAPYNEQFF.

As regards this clonotype: A much larger clone is a single base away; this may be a read error. This likely comes from a read error, as the CDR3 has no conserved phenylalanine or tryptophan at its end. The chain recombines TRBV2 with TRBJ1-1; the D gene is possibly TRBD1 (5 bases). Germline CDR1 SNHLY, CDR2 FYNNEI. V was cut by 1 base and J by 5 bases, with 8 bases left in between. CDR3 size: 13 residues. The CDR3, as DNA: TGTGCCAGCAGTGAAGAGGGGAGGACTGAAGCTTTCTCT. It specifies CASSEEGRTEAFS.

This clonotype has a count of ten or more. The V and J genes are TRBV19 and TRBJ2-2; a possible D gene is TRBD1 (5 bases). V lost 7 bases and J 6 bases, leaving 6 bases between the germline ends. The CDR3 spans 11 residues. Germline V CDR1 and CDR2: LNHDA, SQIVND (reference sequence). CDR3 amino acids: CASIRAGELFF. CDR3 bases: TGTGCCAGTATCAGGGCCGGGGAGCTGTTTTTT.

J is TRBJ2-3 and V is TRBV7-9; 8 nucleotides match TRBD1. The CDR3 runs to 13 residues. J was trimmed by 7 bases and V by 5 bases; bases with no gene match: 5. CDR1 and CDR2 (germline): SEHNR, FQNEAQ (reference sequence). Written as DNA, the CDR3 is TGTGCCAGCAGCACAGGGGGGAGGAATACGCAGTATTTT. Translating gives CASSTGGRNTQYF. The entire variable domain, with the rest obtained from reference TRBV7-9 and TRBJ2-3, is as follows: DTGVSQNPRHKITKRGQNVTFRCDPISEHNRLYWYRQTLGQGPEFLTYFQNEAQLEKSRLLSDRFSAERPKGSFSTLEIQRTEQGDSAMYLCASSTGGRNTQYFGPGTRLTVL.

This chain connects TRBV7-9 to TRBJ2-7, with D perhaps TRBD2 (5 bases). The germline CDR1 and CDR2 sequences are SEHNR and FQNEAQ (reference sequence). V shed 5 bases and J shed 7 bases, with 15 bases lying between them. CDR3 length equals 13 residues. The CDR3, as DNA: TGTGCCAGCAGCCTAGACGTCCCGGGGGAGCAGTACTTC. As protein: CASSLDVPGEQYF. Drawing the rest from reference TRBV7-9 and TRBJ2-7, the complete variable domain is DTGVSQNPRHKITKRGQNVTFRCDPISEHNRLYWYRQTLGQGPEFLTYFQNEAQLEKSRLLSDRFSAERPKGSFSTLEIQRTEQGDSAMYLCASSLDVPGEQYFGPGTRLTVT.